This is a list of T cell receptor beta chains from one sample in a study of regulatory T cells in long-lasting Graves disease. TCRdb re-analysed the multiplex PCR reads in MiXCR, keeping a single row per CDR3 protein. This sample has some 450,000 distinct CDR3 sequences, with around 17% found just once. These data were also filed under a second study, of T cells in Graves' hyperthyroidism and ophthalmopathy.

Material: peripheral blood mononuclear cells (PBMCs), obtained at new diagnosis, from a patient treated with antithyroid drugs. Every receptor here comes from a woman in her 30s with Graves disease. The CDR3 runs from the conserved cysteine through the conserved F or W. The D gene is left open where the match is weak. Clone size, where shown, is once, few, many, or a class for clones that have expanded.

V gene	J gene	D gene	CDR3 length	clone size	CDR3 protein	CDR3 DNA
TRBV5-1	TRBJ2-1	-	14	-	CASSNPRDYNEQFF	TGCGCCAGCAGCAATCCTAGGGATTACAATGAGCAGTTCTTC
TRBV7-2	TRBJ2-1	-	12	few	CASSYDRNEQFF	TGTGCCAGCAGCTACGATAGGAATGAGCAGTTCTTC
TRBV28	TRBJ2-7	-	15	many	CASSSIRQDSYEQYF	TGTGCCAGCAGTTCCATACGACAGGACTCCTACGAGCAGTACTTC
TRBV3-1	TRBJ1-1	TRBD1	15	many	CASTSSRGMNTEAFF	TGTGCCAGCACCTCAAGCAGGGGGATGAACACTGAAGCTTTCTTT
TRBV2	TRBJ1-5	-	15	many	CASSFPGVSNQPQHF	TGTGCCAGCAGTTTCCCGGGGGTTAGCAATCAGCCCCAGCATTTT
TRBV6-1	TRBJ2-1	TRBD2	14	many	CASLGSGAYNEQFF	TGTGCCAGCCTGGGTAGCGGGGCTTACAATGAGCAGTTCTTC
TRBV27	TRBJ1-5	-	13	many	CASSLNRYQPQHF	TGTGCCAGCAGTTTGAACCGGTATCAGCCCCAGCATTTT
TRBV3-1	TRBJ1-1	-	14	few	CASSHGGLSTEAFF	TGTGCCAGCAGCCATGGAGGTCTGAGCACTGAAGCTTTCTTT
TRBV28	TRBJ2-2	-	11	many	CASSTTGELFF	TGTGCCAGCAGCACTACCGGGGAGCTGTTTTTT
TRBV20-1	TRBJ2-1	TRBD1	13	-	CSAPGQGANEQFF	TGCAGTGCACCGGGACAGGGGGCGAATGAGCAGTTCTTC
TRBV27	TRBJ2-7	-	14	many	CASSPFKGSYEQYF	TGTGCCAGCAGTCCATTTAAGGGGTCCTACGAGCAGTACTTC
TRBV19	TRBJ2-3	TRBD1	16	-	CASSQTYRGRVDTQYF	TGTGCCAGTAGTCAAACCTACAGGGGGCGTGTAGATACGCAGTATTTT
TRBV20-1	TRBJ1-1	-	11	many	CSAMVDTEAFF	TGCAGTGCTATGGTGGACACTGAAGCTTTCTTT
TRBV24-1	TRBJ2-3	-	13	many	CATSLTGPDTQYF	TGTGCCACCAGCCTTACAGGGCCAGATACGCAGTATTTT
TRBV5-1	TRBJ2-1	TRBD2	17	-	CASSLGSGRSSYNEQFF	TGCGCCAGCAGCTTGGGGTCCGGGAGGAGCTCCTACAATGAGCAGTTCTTC
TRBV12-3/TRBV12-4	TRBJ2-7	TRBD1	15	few	CASSIGTGTPYEQYF	TGTGCCAGCAGTATCGGGACAGGGACCCCCTACGAGCAGTACTTC
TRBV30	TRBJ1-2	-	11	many	CAWEDHRGYTF	TGTGCCTGGGAGGATCACCGGGGCTACACCTTC
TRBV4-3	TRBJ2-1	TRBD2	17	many	CASSLGTSGTRYNEQFF	TGCGCCAGCAGCCTCGGGACTAGCGGGACAAGGTACAATGAGCAGTTCTTC
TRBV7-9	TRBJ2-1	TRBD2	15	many	CASSDGGLAGGRPFF	TGTGCCAGCAGCGACGGAGGACTAGCGGGAGGGCGGCCGTTCTTC
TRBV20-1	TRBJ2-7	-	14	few	CSAAGTRGSYEQYF	TGCAGTGCTGCCGGGACCCGAGGTTCCTACGAGCAGTACTTC
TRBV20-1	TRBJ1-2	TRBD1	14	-	CSARAQDRGYGYTF	TGCAGTGCTAGAGCCCAGGACAGGGGCTATGGCTACACCTTC
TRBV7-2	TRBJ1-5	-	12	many	CASSLASLPQHF	TGTGCCAGCAGCTTAGCCTCTCTCCCCCAGCATTTT
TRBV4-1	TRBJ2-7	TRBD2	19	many	CASSQDPGLAGGHDYEQYF	TGCGCCAGCAGCCAAGACCCGGGACTAGCGGGAGGTCATGACTACGAGCAGTACTTC
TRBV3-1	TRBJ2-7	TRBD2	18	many	CASSLRGASGVLRAEQYF	TGTGCCAGCAGCCTTAGGGGGGCTAGCGGGGTCCTCCGGGCCGAGCAGTACTTC
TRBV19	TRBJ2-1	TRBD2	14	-	CASSAVAGENEQFF	TGTGCCAGTAGTGCGGTAGCGGGAGAGAATGAGCAGTTCTTC
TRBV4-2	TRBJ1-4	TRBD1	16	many	CASSPVDRVTNEKLFF	TGTGCCAGCAGCCCCGTAGACAGGGTAACTAATGAAAAACTGTTTTTT
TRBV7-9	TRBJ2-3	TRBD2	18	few	CASSLVPLTSGNTDTQYF	TGTGCCAGCAGCTTAGTCCCCCTGACTAGCGGGAATACAGATACGCAGTATTTT
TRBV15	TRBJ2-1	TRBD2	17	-	CATSRDPAGGLYNEQFF	TGTGCCACCAGCAGAGATCCCGCGGGAGGCCTTTACAATGAGCAGTTCTTC
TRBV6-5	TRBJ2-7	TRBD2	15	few	CASSYREVGAYEQYF	TGTGCCAGCAGTTACCGGGAGGTAGGGGCGTACGAGCAGTACTTC
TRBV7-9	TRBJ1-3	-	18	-	CASSLVLGLSGSGNTIYF	TGTGCCAGCAGCTTAGTTCTGGGACTTTCAGGCTCTGGAAACACCATATATTTT
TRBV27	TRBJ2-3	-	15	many	CASSLYGGGTDTQYF	TGTGCCAGCAGTTTATACGGGGGCGGCACAGATACGCAGTATTTT
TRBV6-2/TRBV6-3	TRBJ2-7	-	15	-	CASSYLSEGEYEQYF	TGTGCCAGCAGTTACTTGTCGGAGGGGGAGTACGAGCAGTACTTC